The entry below describes one T cell receptor (beta chain). Its antigen is currently unknown. The germline gives CDR1 GTSNPN, CDR2 SVGIG (reference sequence). CDR3 size: 15 residues. Between the trimmed V and J ends, which lost 0 bases and 4 bases, there was a span of 15 bases. The entry originates in a study of cytomegalovirus exposure and HLA in healthy donors. Study outcomes and limitations: At a 0.05 false discovery rate, a later analysis found around 17,000 TCR beta sequences to be associated with HLA alleles. A prior analysis recorded that most TCR beta V segments were productive about 87% or about 30% of the time. Cytomegalovirus association was assigned to about 150 TCR beta chains.

13 Jbeta primers and 60 Vbeta primers were used for the PCR. The protocol was immunoSEQ multiplex PCR, while the TCRdb copy is restricted to in-frame clones and leaves out a portion. The sample includes about 93,000 clones, around four fifths seen only once; the top ten take about 2.1%. This chain links TRBV30 with TRBJ1-2, with D uncertain. This TCR came from a boy between 5 and 17 years old in good health and CMV-seronegative. The specimen was PBMCs. The CDR3 bases are TGTGCCTGGAGTGTTCCCAGATACGAACCCTATGGCTACACCTTC. Its translation is CAWSVPRYEPYGYTF.